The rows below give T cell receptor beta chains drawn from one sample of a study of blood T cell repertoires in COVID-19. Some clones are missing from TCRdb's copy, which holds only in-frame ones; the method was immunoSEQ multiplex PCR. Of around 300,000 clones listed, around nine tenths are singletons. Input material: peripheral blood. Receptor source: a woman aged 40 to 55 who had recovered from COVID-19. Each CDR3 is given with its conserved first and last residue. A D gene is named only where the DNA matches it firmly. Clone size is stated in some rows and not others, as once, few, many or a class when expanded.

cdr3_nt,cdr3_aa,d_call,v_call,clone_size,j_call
TGTGCCAGCAGCCAAAGGGTACGGCTAGCGGTCCAAGAGACCCAGTACTTC,CASSQRVRLAVQETQYF,TRBD2,TRBV14,.,TRBJ2-5
TGTGCCTCGGGGACTGGCGGCGGTTCCTACGAGCAGTACTTC,CASGTGGGSYEQYF,.,TRBV10-3,.,TRBJ2-7
TGTGCCAGCAGCACCGGGAGCGAGCAGTACTTC,CASSTGSEQYF,.,TRBV5-4,.,TRBJ2-7
TGTGCCAGCAGCAACGTACTAGGCTACGAGCAGTACTTC,CASSNVLGYEQYF,.,TRBV5-4,.,TRBJ2-7
TGTGCCAGCAGCTTAGGGGCTAGCGGGAGGAGGAATGAGCAGTTCTTC,CASSLGASGRRNEQFF,TRBD2,TRBV7-2,few,TRBJ2-1
TGTGCCTGGAGCGCAGGGGGCGGTCAGCCCCAGCATTTT,CAWSAGGGQPQHF,TRBD1,TRBV30,.,TRBJ1-5
TGTGCCAGCAGCCCAGGAAACACCATATATTTT,CASSPGNTIYF,.,TRBV7-9,.,TRBJ1-3
TGTGCCAGCAGCCGTCTAATCTACTACGAGCAGTACTTC,CASSRLIYYEQYF,.,TRBV6-4,.,TRBJ2-7
TGCAGCGTCTGGGACACCGACTACGAGCAGTACTTC,CSVWDTDYEQYF,.,TRBV29-1,.,TRBJ2-7
TGTGCCAGCAGAAGGACAGGGTCCAATGAGCAGTTCTTC,CASRRTGSNEQFF,TRBD1,TRBV6-6,.,TRBJ2-1
TGTGCCAGCCGCCAGGGGTTAGGCAATCAGCCCCAGCATTTT,CASRQGLGNQPQHF,.,TRBV6-1,.,TRBJ1-5
TGCAGTGCTAGTGGGGTAGCGGGAGACTATGAGCAGTTCTTC,CSASGVAGDYEQFF,TRBD2,TRBV20-1,.,TRBJ2-1
TGCGCCAGCAGCTTGGTAGCAGCATCCTACGAGCAGTACTTC,CASSLVAASYEQYF,.,TRBV5-1,.,TRBJ2-7
TGTGCCAGCAGCTTAGTCAGGGCACCCGAGCAGTTCTTC,CASSLVRAPEQFF,.,TRBV7-8,.,TRBJ2-1
TGTGCCAGCAGCCAGACCGGGACAGCCTATGGCTACACCTTC,CASSQTGTAYGYTF,TRBD1,TRBV3-1/TRBV3-2,.,TRBJ1-2
TGTGCCAGCAGCTTAACCGACAGCGAGAACACTGAAGCTTTCTTT,CASSLTDSENTEAFF,.,TRBV7-6,.,TRBJ1-1
TGTGCCAGCAGTTATGGCGGGAGCTTTCGACAGTACTTC,CASSYGGSFRQYF,TRBD2,TRBV6-2/TRBV6-3,.,TRBJ2-7
TGTGCCAGCAGCCGACGGAGGAGCTCCTACGAGCAGTACTTC,CASSRRRSSYEQYF,.,TRBV3-1/TRBV3-2,.,TRBJ2-7